These 18 T cell receptor beta chains share one sample of origin, sequenced in a study of blood T cell repertoires in COVID-19. Using immunoSEQ multiplex PCR, the repertoire was profiled, and TCRdb retains in-frame clones only, with some absent. This sample yields hundreds of thousands of clones, of which roughly 90% are seen a single time; 4.3% belongs to the top ten. Source material: peripheral blood. All receptors derive from a woman younger than 45 with acute or convalescent COVID-19.

This rearrangement joins TRBV9 to TRBJ1-2; D gene uncertain. V was clipped by 3 bases and J by 4 bases, with 16 bases between them. Looked up from germline, CDR1 is SGDLS and CDR2 is YYNGEE. The CDR3 has 15 residues. CDR3 DNA sequence: TGTGCCAGCAGCGAATTCGACACACCCTCCTATGGCTACACCTTC. Its translation is CASSEFDTPSYGYTF.

This clone came up once. The chain has TRBV7-9 and TRBJ2-7, with D uncertain. Per germline, CDR1 SEHNR and CDR2 FQNEAQ (reference sequence). V lost 4 bases, J lost 5 bases, and 9 bases lay in between. The CDR3 covers 12 residues. CDR3 sequence reads: CASSSQTNEQYF. The CDR3 DNA reads TGTGCCAGCAGCTCCCAAACTAACGAGCAGTACTTC.

This chain links TRBV23-1 with TRBJ2-7; D is perhaps TRBD2 (6 bases). TRBV23-1 is reported as an ORF; its role is uncertain. The CDR3 runs 15 residues. V was trimmed by 2 bases and J by 1 base, leaving 12 bases between them. The CDR3: CASSQSPGDSYEQYF. Here the CDR3 DNA reads TGCGCCAGCAGTCAAAGTCCGGGGGATTCCTACGAGCAGTACTTC.

The rearrangement uses TRBV6-5 and TRBJ1-1; 7 nucleotides agree with TRBD1. V shed 6 bases and J 5 bases; nucleotides not matched to a gene: 12. This CDR3 contains 15 residues. Looked up from germline, CDR1 is MNHEY and CDR2 is SVGAGI. CDR3 sequence: CASSEQTGLGTEAFF. In nucleotides, the CDR3 is TGTGCCAGCAGCGAGCAGACAGGGTTGGGAACTGAAGCTTTCTTT.

The rearrangement uses TRBV24-1 and TRBJ1-1; D may be TRBD1 (5 bases). CDR3 length: 14 residues. V was cut by 2 bases and J by 5 bases, with 11 bases left in between. Germline V CDR1 and CDR2: KGHDR, SFDVKD. CDR3 nucleotide sequence: TGTGCCACCAGTGATTCGGGACGGGGGACTGAAGCTTTCTTT. This gives the protein CATSDSGRGTEAFF.

This clone turned up a few times. The chain carries TRBV19 and TRBJ2-7; weak D call: TRBD2 (5 bases). The germline V and J ends were trimmed by 6 bases and 0 bases, with 9 bases remaining between them. Looked up from germline, CDR1 is LNHDA and CDR2 is SQIVND (reference sequence). The CDR3 has 13 amino acids. The CDR3 reads CASREESSYEQYF. For the CDR3, the DNA is TGTGCCAGTAGGGAGGAAAGCTCCTACGAGCAGTACTTC. Supplemented by reference TRBV19 and TRBJ2-7, the full variable domain reads DGGITQSPKYLFRKEGQNVTLSCEQNLNHDAMYWYRQDPGQGLRLIYYSQIVNDFQKGDIAEGYSVSREKKESFPLTVTSAQKNPTAFYLCASREESSYEQYFGPGTRLTVT.

This clone occurred once. The CDR3 region is CSARDGSPLHF. The CDR3 DNA is TGCAGTGCTAGAGACGGGTCGCCCCTCCACTTT. The V call is TRBV20-1, the J call TRBJ1-6; D gene unclear. Trimming shortened V by 0 bases and J by 13 bases, and 7 bases separated the two germline ends. Germline V gives CDR1 DFQATT, CDR2 SNEGSKA (reference sequence). The CDR3 sequence is 11 residues long.

This clone is a singleton in its sample. The chain uses TRBV24-1 and TRBJ1-1; the D gene is possibly TRBD1 (6 bases). Germline CDR1 and CDR2: KGHDR and SFDVKD. Trimming took off 5 bases at V and 5 bases at J, with 17 bases between the two ends. The CDR3 runs to 15 residues. The DNA of the CDR3 is TGTGCCACCAGTGGCGGCCCGGGGGGCCGGACTGAAGCTTTCTTT. Amino acids: CATSGGPGGRTEAFF.

The chain links TRBV5-6 to TRBJ1-6; the match to TRBD1 covers 12 bases. Germline V gene sequence: CDR1 SGHDT, CDR2 YYEEEE. This CDR3 contains 16 residues. With 4 bases clipped from V and 6 bases from J, the junction kept 5 bases outside the gene matches. The CDR3 nucleotides are TGTGCCAGCAGCCGGGACAGGGGGCATTCTAATTCACCCCTCCACTTT. Its protein product is CASSRDRGHSNSPLHF.

The V gene is TRBV12-5, the J gene TRBJ2-7; TRBD2 might be the D (5 bases). Trimming removed 0 bases at V and 1 base at J, with 13 bases between. CDR1 is LGHNT, CDR2 FRNRAP, per germline. This CDR3 has 16 amino acids. DNA for the CDR3: TGTGCTAGTGGTTTGGTATCCGGGATAGGTTCCTACGAGCAGTACTTC. Protein: CASGLVSGIGSYEQYF.

The chain links TRBV4-1 to TRBJ1-2; D uncertain. This CDR3 has 15 residues. Trimming pared 4 bases from V and 4 bases from J, leaving 16 bases between. CDR1 is MGHRA and CDR2 is YSYEKL in the germline V gene. In nucleotides, the CDR3 is TGCGCCAGCAGCCCCCAAAGCCAGGAAATCTATGGCTACACCTTC. Protein product: CASSPQSQEIYGYTF.

The CDR3 sequence is CASNSRSVAAYEQYF. CDR3 in DNA: TGTGCCAGCAACTCCAGGTCAGTGGCCGCCTACGAGCAGTACTTC. This chain links TRBV5-6 with TRBJ2-7; D gene ambiguous. V lost 6 bases and J 2 bases, leaving 18 bases between the germline ends. The CDR3 totals 15 residues. CDR1 is SGHDT and CDR2 is YYEEEE in the germline V gene. The full variable domain, rest sourced from reference TRBV5-6 and TRBJ2-7, is DAGVTQSPTHLIKTRGQQVTLRCSPKSGHDTVSWYQQALGQGPQFIFQYYEEEERQRGNFPDRFSGHQFPNYSSELNVNALLLGDSALYLCASNSRSVAAYEQYFGPGTRLTVT.

The J gene is TRBJ2-7, the V gene TRBV10-1; D call uncertain. The germline CDR1 and CDR2 sequences are WNHNN and SYGVQD (reference sequence). Between the trimmed V and J ends, which lost 0 bases and 6 bases, there was a span of 12 bases. The CDR3 consists of 14 residues. CDR3 protein: CASSESIVLSEQYF. For the CDR3, the DNA is TGCGCCAGCAGTGAGTCGATTGTACTGTCCGAGCAGTACTTC.

J is TRBJ1-2 and V is TRBV3-1 (or the pseudogene TRBV3-2); no definite D call. The CDR3 is 14 amino acids. In germline, CDR1 is LGHDT, CDR2 YNNKEL (reference sequence). The germline V and J ends were trimmed by 6 bases and 4 bases, with 15 bases remaining between them. DNA for the CDR3: TGTGCCAGCAGAAACACCTCAGGAATCTATGGCTACACCTTC. Translating it yields CASRNTSGIYGYTF.

This chain links TRBV30 with TRBJ2-2; 7 bases are a match to TRBD1. V was pared by 1 base and J by 4 bases, with 15 bases of the junction left unmatched. This CDR3 comprises 18 residues. Germline V gene data show CDR1 as GTSNPN and CDR2 as SVGIG (reference sequence). In nucleotides, the CDR3 is TGTGCCTGGAGTGCCCTGGGGACAGCCAACAAATTCACCGGGGAGCTGTTTTTT. Its protein product is CAWSALGTANKFTGELFF.

The chain employs TRBV4-2 and TRBJ1-2; TRBD1 matches 7 bases. The germline gives CDR1 LGHNA, CDR2 YNFKEQ. This CDR3 has 15 residues. Unmatched junction bases numbered 10, after V lost 1 base and J lost 8 bases. CDR3 nucleotides: TGTGCCAGCAGCCAAGTCGCTAGGGGGCTTGGCGGCTACACCTTC. Translated, it gives CASSQVARGLGGYTF.

Of note for this clone: Other nucleotide sequences in the sample specify the same CDR3. The V gene is TRBV20-1, the J gene TRBJ2-1; D unclear. The CDR3 contains 11 residues. The V and J ends lost 3 bases and 4 bases respectively, with 4 bases between them. Germline CDR1 is DFQATT and CDR2 is SNEGSKA (reference sequence). DNA for the CDR3: TGCAGTGCTAGTTCTTACAATGAGCAGTTCTTC. The encoded protein is CSASSYNEQFF.

This clone has a single count. The V call is TRBV11-3, the J call TRBJ1-6; D is uncertain. Trimming removed 5 bases at V and 5 bases at J, with 7 bases between. The length of the CDR3 is 13 residues. Per germline, CDR1 SGHNT and CDR2 YENEEA. The CDR3 DNA reads as TGTGCCAGCAGCCAGACTAATAATTCACCCCTCCACTTT. Encoded protein: CASSQTNNSPLHF.